This passage covers 12 T cell receptor beta chains from one sample sequenced in a study of cytomegalovirus exposure and HLA in healthy donors. The PCR had 60 Vbeta and 13 Jbeta primers. Only in-frame clones appear in the TCRdb table, and some are missing; sequencing was by immunoSEQ multiplex PCR. The sample holds fewer than 250,000 clones, about nine tenths seen once. Sequencing was carried out using PBMCs. Receptors originate from a boy between 2 and 10 years old in good health and CMV-seronegative.

J is TRBJ2-7 and V is TRBV27; no firm D call. There are 12 residues in the CDR3. The V end was cut by 6 bases, the J end by 6 bases, with 12 bases between. Germline V lookup: CDR1 MNHEY, CDR2 SMNVEV (reference sequence). The CDR3 loop is CASSFLGSEQYF. The CDR3 DNA reads as TGTGCCAGCAGCTTCCTGGGCTCCGAGCAGTACTTC.

This clone came up a few times. V and J are TRBV5-1 and TRBJ2-3, with a possible D match to TRBD1 (5 bases). The V gene's germline CDR1 is SGHRS and CDR2 YFSETQ. V lost 0 bases and J lost 0, with 5 bases in between. CDR3 length: 14 amino acids. The CDR3 protein is CASSLGQSTDTQYF. DNA for the CDR3: TGCGCCAGCAGCTTGGGACAGAGCACAGATACGCAGTATTTT.

This sequence joins TRBV18 and TRBJ1-2; 8 positions agree with TRBD1. The V segment lost 3 bases and the J segment 4 bases; nucleotides outside the gene matches: 4. Looked up from germline, CDR1 is KGHSH and CDR2 is LQKENI. This CDR3 is built from 14 residues. CDR3 nucleotides: TGTGCCAGCTCACCCTTGACAGGGGTCTATGGCTACACCTTC. This gives the protein CASSPLTGVYGYTF.

As for this clone: The sample holds other DNA sequences that translate to the same CDR3. The chain employs TRBV7-6 and TRBJ2-7; maybe TRBD2 (6 bases). This CDR3 has 18 residues. V lost 5 bases and J lost 0, with 23 bases in between. Germline-derived CDR1 and CDR2 are SGHVS and FNYEAQ. CDR3 DNA: TGTGCCAGCAGCCTAAGACAAAGTGTTTCGGGAGCCTCCTACGAGCAGTACTTC. This translates into CASSLRQSVSGASYEQYF.

The chain uses TRBV2 and TRBJ1-5, with 8 bases matching TRBD1. V was clipped by 7 bases and J by 9 bases; unmatched bases: 26. The CDR3 extends over 19 amino acids. The germline V gene encodes CDR1 SNHLY and CDR2 FYNNEI. The CDR3 protein is CASTYQSPTGVGRSWPQHF. In DNA, the CDR3 is TGTGCCAGCACCTACCAAAGCCCGACAGGGGTAGGTCGAAGCTGGCCCCAGCATTTT.

This clone was detected only once. The chain recombines TRBV19 with TRBJ1-1; 12 nucleotides agree with TRBD1. The germline V gene has CDR1 LNHDA and CDR2 SQIVND (reference sequence). This CDR3 contains 15 residues. V shed 2 bases and J 11 bases; nucleotides not matched to a gene: 9. The CDR3 DNA is TGTGCCAGTAGTATACGGGACAGGGGGCTCGGATATGCTTTCTTT. It translates to CASSIRDRGLGYAFF.

J is TRBJ1-5 and V is TRBV30; TRBD1 matches 7 bases. Germline trimming cut 3 bases from V and 4 bases from J; bases unmatched to any gene: 6. Germline V gives CDR1 GTSNPN, CDR2 SVGIG (reference sequence). The CDR3 has 14 residues. The CDR3 DNA follows: TGTGCCTGGAGCAGGGACAGCCAGAATCAGCCCCAGCATTTT. Protein: CAWSRDSQNQPQHF.

The CDR3 region is CASSSLAGLYNEQFF. CDR3 sequence (DNA): TGCGCCAGCAGCTCGTTAGCGGGACTCTACAATGAGCAGTTCTTC. The chain recombines TRBV5-1 with TRBJ2-1; 8 nucleotides align to TRBD2. The length of the CDR3 is 15 residues. Per the germline V gene, CDR1 is SGHRS and CDR2 is YFSETQ. J was trimmed by 3 bases and V by 3 bases; bases with no gene match: 5.

V usage is TRBV9 and J usage is TRBJ2-7, with 9 bases matching TRBD1. V lost 4 bases, J lost 2 bases, and 4 bases stayed unmatched. The CDR3 has 14 amino acids. The germline CDR1 and CDR2 sequences are SGDLS and YYNGEE. The CDR3 coding sequence is TGTGCCAGCAGCTCCGGACAGGGGACCTACGAGCAGTACTTC. Its translation is CASSSGQGTYEQYF.

This chain joins TRBV27 and TRBJ1-1; a possible D gene is TRBD1 (5 bases). Looked up from germline, CDR1 is MNHEY and CDR2 is SMNVEV (reference sequence). Trimming removed 3 bases at V and 11 bases at J, with 16 bases between. The length of the CDR3 is 13 residues. Here the CDR3 DNA reads TGTGCCAGCAGTTTTTCGATGGGAGGGGCGGCTTTCTTT. It encodes CASSFSMGGAAFF.

The chain uses TRBV6-1 and TRBJ2-7, with a weak D call TRBD2 (7 bases). CDR1 is MNHNS, CDR2 SASEGT, per germline. This CDR3 has 12 residues. Trimming took off 9 bases at V and 3 bases at J, with 12 bases between the two ends. DNA for the CDR3: TGTGCCAGTTGGGGAGGGGGCTACGAGCAGTACTTC. Its protein product is CASWGGGYEQYF.

This chain links TRBV5-4 with TRBJ2-7, with D possibly TRBD2 on 5 matching bases. Germline-derived CDR1 and CDR2 are SGHNT and YYREEE (reference sequence). Trimming stripped 3 bases from V and 6 bases from J, with 19 bases between. The CDR3 runs 15 residues. This CDR3 is CASSSKERELSEQYF. The CDR3 coding sequence is TGTGCCAGCAGCTCGAAGGAACGGGAACTTTCCGAGCAGTACTTC.